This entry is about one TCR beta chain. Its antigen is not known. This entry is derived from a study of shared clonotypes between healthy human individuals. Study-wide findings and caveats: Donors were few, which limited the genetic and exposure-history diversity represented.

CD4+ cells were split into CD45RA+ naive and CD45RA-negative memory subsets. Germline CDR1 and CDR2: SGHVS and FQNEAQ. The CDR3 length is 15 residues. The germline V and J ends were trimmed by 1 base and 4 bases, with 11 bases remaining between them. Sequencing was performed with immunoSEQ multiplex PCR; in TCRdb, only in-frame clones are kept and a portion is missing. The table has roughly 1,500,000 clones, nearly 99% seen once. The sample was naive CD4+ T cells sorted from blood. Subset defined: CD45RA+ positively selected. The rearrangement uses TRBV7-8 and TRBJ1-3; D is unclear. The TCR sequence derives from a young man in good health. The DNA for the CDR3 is TGTGCCAGCAGCTTAGAGATCACTTCCGGAAACACCATATATTTT. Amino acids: CASSLEITSGNTIYF.